This T cell receptor beta chain was observed in a study of shared clonotypes between healthy human individuals. Sequencing was performed with immunoSEQ multiplex PCR; in TCRdb, only in-frame clones are kept and a portion is missing. The sample consists of about 2,200,000 clones, about 93% of them appearing once. CD45RO-negative, CCR7-positively selected cells formed the naive CD8 fraction, excluding terminally differentiated effector memory CD45RA+ cells. Germline V lookup: CDR1 MDHEN, CDR2 SYDVKM. This CDR3 is 18 amino acids long. Trimming cost V 4 bases and J 0 bases; bases outside gene matches: 11.

This receptor was taken from a man younger than 35 in good health. Some clones in this sample may be carry-over from other donors' samples. Sequencing was performed on naive CD8+ T cells from PBMCs. This chain connects TRBV28 to TRBJ2-2, with 7 bases lining up with TRBD2. The CDR3 nucleotides read TGTGCCAGCAGTTCAACCGATCTACTAGCGTCGAACACCGGGGAGCTGTTTTTT. It is translated as CASSSTDLLASNTGELFF.